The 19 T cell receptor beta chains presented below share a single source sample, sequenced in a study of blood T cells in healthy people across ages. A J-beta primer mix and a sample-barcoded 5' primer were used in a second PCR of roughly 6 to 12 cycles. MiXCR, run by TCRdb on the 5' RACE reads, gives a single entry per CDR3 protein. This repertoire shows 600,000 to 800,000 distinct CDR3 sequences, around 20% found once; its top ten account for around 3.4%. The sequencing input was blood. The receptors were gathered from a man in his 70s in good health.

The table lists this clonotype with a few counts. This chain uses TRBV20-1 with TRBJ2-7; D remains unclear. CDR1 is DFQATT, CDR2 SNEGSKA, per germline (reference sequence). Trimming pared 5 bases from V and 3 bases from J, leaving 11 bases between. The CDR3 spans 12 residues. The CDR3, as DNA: TGCAGTGCTTTCTCCCTCGACTACGAGCAGTACTTC. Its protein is CSAFSLDYEQYF.

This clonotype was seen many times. CDR3 loop: CASSEESSGTDTQYF. The DNA of the CDR3 is TGTGCCAGCAGTGAGGAATCTAGCGGCACAGATACGCAGTATTTT. The chain carries TRBV2 and TRBJ2-3, with D possibly being TRBD2 (6 bases). This CDR3 is 15 amino acids long. V lost 3 bases to trimming and J lost 1 base, with 11 bases between them. Germline CDR1 SNHLY, CDR2 FYNNEI. The whole variable domain, filled in from reference TRBV2 and TRBJ2-3, reads EPEVTQTPSHQVTQMGQEVILRCVPISNHLYFYWYRQILGQKVEFLVSFYNNEISEKSEIFDDQFSVERPDGSNFTLKIRSTKLEDSAMYFCASSEESSGTDTQYFGPGTRLTVL.

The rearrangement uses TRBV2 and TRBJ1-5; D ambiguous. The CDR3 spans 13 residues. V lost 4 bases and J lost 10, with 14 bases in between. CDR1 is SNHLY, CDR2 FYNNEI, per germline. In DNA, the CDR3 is TGTGCCAGCAGTGCTTCAGTCTTGGAACCCCAGCATTTT. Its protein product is CASSASVLEPQHF.

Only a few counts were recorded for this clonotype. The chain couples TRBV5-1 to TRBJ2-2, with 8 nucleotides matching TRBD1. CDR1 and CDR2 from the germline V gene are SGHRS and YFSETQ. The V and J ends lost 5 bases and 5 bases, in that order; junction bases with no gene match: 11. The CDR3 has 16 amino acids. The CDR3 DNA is TGCGCCAGCAGATTCAATCAGGGGGCAGGTACCGGGGAGCTGTTTTTT. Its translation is CASRFNQGAGTGELFF.

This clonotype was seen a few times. Here the CDR3 DNA reads TGCAGTGCTAGCGCGGGGTTCTCCTACGAGCAGTACTTC. Amino acids: CSASAGFSYEQYF. This rearrangement joins TRBV20-1 to TRBJ2-7; possible D gene TRBD2, 6 bases. Trimming removed 3 bases from V and 0 bases from J, with 9 bases in between. This CDR3 is 13 amino acids long. Germline V lookup: CDR1 DFQATT, CDR2 SNEGSKA (reference sequence).

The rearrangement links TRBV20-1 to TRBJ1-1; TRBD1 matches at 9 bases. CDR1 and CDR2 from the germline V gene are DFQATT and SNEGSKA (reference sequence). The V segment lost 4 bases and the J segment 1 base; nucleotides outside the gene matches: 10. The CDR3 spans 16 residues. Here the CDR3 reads CSATSYRGQGNTEAFF. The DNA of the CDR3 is TGCAGTGCTACCTCTTACAGGGGGCAAGGGAACACTGAAGCTTTCTTT.

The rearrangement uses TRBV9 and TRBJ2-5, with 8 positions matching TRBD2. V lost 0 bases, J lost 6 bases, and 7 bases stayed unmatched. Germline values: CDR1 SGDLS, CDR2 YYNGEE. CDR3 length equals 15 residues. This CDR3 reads CASSVEGGRRQTQYF. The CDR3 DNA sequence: TGTGCCAGCAGCGTAGAGGGCGGGAGGAGACAGACCCAGTACTTC.

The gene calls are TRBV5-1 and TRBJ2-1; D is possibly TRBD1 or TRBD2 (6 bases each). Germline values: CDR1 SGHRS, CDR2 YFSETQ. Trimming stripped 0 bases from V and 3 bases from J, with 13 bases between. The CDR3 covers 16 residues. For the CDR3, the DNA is TGCGCCAGCAGCTTGGAGGGCAGGGGAGGCTACAATGAGCAGTTCTTC. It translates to CASSLEGRGGYNEQFF.

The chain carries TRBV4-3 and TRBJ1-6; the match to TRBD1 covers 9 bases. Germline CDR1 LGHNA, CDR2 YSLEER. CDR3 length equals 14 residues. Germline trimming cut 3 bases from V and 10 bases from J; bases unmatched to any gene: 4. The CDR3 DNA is TGCGCCAGCAGCCATACAGGGGGCGGATCACCCCTCCACTTT. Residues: CASSHTGGGSPLHF.

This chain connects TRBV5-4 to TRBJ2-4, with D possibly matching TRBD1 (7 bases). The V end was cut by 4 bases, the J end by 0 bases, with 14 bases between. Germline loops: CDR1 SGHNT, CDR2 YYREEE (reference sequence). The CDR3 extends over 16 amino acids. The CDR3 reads CASSQGQGGAKNIQYF. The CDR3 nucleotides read TGTGCCAGCAGCCAGGGGCAGGGGGGAGCCAAAAACATTCAGTACTTC.

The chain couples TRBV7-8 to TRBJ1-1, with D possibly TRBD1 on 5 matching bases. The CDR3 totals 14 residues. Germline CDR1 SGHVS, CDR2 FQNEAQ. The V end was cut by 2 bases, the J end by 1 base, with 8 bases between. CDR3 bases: TGTGCCAGCAGCTTACCGGGGCCGAACACTGAAGCTTTCTTT. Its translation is CASSLPGPNTEAFF.

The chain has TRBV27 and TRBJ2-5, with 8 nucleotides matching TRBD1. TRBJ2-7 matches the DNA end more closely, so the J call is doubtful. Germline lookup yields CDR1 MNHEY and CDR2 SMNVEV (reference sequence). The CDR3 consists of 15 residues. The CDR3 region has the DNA TGTGCCAGCAGTGTAACAGGGGGACCCCTCTACGAGCAGTACTTC. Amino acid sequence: CASSVTGGPLYEQYF.

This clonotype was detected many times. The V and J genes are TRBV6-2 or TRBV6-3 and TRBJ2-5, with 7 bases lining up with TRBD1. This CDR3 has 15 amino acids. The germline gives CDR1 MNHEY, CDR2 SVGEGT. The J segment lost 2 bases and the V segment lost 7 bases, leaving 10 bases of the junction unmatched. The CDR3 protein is CASTRQQGPQETQYF. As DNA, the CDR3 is TGTGCCAGCACACGACAACAGGGGCCTCAAGAGACCCAGTACTTC.

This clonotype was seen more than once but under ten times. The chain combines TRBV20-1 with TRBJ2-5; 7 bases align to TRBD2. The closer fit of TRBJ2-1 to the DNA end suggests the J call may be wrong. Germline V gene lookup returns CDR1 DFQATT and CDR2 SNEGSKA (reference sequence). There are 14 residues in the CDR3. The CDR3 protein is CSASGLAEIGEQFF. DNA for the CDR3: TGCAGTGCTAGTGGCCTAGCGGAGATAGGGGAGCAGTTCTTC.

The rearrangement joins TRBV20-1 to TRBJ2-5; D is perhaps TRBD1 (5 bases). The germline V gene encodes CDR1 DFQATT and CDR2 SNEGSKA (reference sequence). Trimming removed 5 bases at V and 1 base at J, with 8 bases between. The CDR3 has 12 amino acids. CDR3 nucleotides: TGCAGTGCTCAGGGCAGCCAAGAGACCCAGTACTTC. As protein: CSAQGSQETQYF.

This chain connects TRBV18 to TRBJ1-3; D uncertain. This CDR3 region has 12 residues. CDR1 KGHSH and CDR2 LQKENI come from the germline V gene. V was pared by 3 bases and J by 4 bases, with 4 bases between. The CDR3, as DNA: TGTGCCAGCTCACCGTTCGGAAACACCATATATTTT. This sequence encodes CASSPFGNTIYF.

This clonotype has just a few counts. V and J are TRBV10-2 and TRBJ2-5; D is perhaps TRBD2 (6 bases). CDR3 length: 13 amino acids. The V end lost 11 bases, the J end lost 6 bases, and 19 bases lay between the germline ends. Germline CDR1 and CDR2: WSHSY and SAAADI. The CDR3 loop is CAASPPGEQTQYF. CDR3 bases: TGCGCCGCAAGCCCCCCGGGAGAACAGACCCAGTACTTC.

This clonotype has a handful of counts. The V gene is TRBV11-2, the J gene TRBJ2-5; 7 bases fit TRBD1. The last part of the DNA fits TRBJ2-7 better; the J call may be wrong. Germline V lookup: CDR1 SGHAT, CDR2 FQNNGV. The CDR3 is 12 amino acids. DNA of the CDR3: TGTGCCAGCAGAATGACAGGGTACGAGCAGTACTTC. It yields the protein CASRMTGYEQYF.

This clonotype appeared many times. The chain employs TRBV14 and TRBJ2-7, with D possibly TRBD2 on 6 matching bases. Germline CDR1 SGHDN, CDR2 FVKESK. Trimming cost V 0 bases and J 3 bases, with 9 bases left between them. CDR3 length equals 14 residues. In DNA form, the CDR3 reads TGTGCCAGCAGCCAAGATCGGGGGATCTACGAGCAGTACTTC. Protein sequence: CASSQDRGIYEQYF.